This T cell receptor beta chain was recorded in a study of blood T cell repertoires in COVID-19. On the study more broadly: Some COVID-19 samples were acute and others convalescent; all came from the United States, Italy and Spain. From T cells, B-cell-depleted T cells, or PBMCs came the material, which was cDNA or gDNA.

Methods used by the authors: Estimation of nucleated cell counts was performed using reference gene primer amplification. Profiled with immunoSEQ multiplex PCR; TCRdb holds only in-frame clones, not every one. The V and J calls and the clone size are those of that table, but D and trimming were determined from the DNA. The table has under 250,000 clones, about four fifths seen once. CDR3 length: 15 residues. CDR1 is SGHVS, CDR2 FNYEAQ, per germline. V gave up 5 bases and J gave up 5 bases; unmatched junction bases: 11. This sequence joins TRBV7-6 and TRBJ2-5; 7 bases map to TRBD2. The sequence was obtained from a woman aged 40 to 50 who had recovered from COVID-19. Sequenced material: peripheral blood. As DNA, the CDR3 is TGTGCCAGCAGCGAATTAGCGGGCTCACTGGAGACCCAGTACTTC. This gives the protein CASSELAGSLETQYF.